The T cell receptor (beta chain) under discussion was sequenced for a study of shared clonotypes between healthy human individuals. As defined, naive CD8 cells were CD45RO-negative and positively selected for CCR7, with terminally differentiated effector memory CD45RA+ cells excluded. The table came from immunoSEQ multiplex PCR; TCRdb's copy has only in-frame clones and leaves some out. The sample shows around 2,000,000 clones, about 95% of them seen only once. Germline assignment: CDR1 MNHNY and CDR2 SVGAGI (reference sequence). After removal of 6 bases from V and 8 bases from J, the junction contained 11 bases not matched to a gene. This CDR3 contains 15 residues.

Sequencing was performed on naive CD8+ T cells sorted from blood. The genes are TRBV6-6 and TRBJ1-4, with 8 positions matching TRBD1. The TCR sequence derives from a man aged 18 to 29 in good health. In nucleotides, the CDR3 is TGTGCCAGCAGCGCTACAGGGGGTGAAGAAGAAAAACTGTTTTTT. Its translation is CASSATGGEEEKLFF.